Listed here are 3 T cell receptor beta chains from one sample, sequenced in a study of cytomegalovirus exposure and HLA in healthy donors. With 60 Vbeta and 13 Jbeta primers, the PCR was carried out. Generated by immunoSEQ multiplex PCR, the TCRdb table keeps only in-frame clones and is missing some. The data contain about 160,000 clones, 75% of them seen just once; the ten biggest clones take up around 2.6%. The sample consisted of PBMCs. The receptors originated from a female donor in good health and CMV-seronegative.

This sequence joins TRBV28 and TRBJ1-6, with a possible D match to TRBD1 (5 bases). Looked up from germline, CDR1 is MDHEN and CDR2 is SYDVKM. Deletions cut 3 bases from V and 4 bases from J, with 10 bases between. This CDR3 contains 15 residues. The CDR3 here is CASSFPTDYNSPLHF. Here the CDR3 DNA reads TGTGCCAGCAGTTTCCCGACAGATTATAATTCACCCCTCCACTTT.

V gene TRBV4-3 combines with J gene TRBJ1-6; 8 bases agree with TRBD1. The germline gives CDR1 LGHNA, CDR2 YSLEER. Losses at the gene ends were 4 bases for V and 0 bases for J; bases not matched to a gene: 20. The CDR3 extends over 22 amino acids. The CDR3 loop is CASSPQLPIRGPESSYNSPLHF. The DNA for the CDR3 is TGCGCCAGCAGCCCCCAACTCCCGATCAGGGGGCCCGAGAGCTCCTATAATTCACCCCTCCACTTT.

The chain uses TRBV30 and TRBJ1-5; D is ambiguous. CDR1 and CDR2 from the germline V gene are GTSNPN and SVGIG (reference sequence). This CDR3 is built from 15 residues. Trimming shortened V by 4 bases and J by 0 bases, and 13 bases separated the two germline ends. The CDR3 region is CAWTEGSHSNQPQHF. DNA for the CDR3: TGTGCCTGGACCGAGGGCTCCCATAGCAATCAGCCCCAGCATTTT.